Listed below are T cell receptor beta chains from one sample, sequenced in a study of blood T cell repertoires in COVID-19. Sequencing used immunoSEQ multiplex PCR; TCRdb keeps in-frame clones, though not all of them. Among about 160,000 clones listed, just under 85% were seen once. Material for sequencing was peripheral blood. The receptors here all came from a woman of 80 years or more with acute or convalescent COVID-19. Both conserved end residues are part of each CDR3. The order of the fields is V gene, CDR3 length, D gene, clone size, J gene, CDR3 DNA, CDR3 protein. D genes are given only for firm matches. The listing skips clone size in some rows; elsewhere it reads once, few, many or a size class.

v_call: TRBV7-2
cdr3_length: 15
d_call: .
clone_size: .
j_call: TRBJ2-1
cdr3_nt: TGTGCCAGCAGCTTAGCCCGGGGTTCCTACAATGAGCAGTTCTTC
cdr3_aa: CASSLARGSYNEQFF

v_call: TRBV7-2
cdr3_length: 15
d_call: TRBD1
clone_size: once
j_call: TRBJ2-7
cdr3_nt: TGTGCCAGCAGCTTCCCCGGGACAGCCACCTCCGAGCAGTACTTC
cdr3_aa: CASSFPGTATSEQYF

v_call: TRBV11-1
cdr3_length: 16
d_call: TRBD2
clone_size: .
j_call: TRBJ2-1
cdr3_nt: TGTGCCAGCAGCTCCATAGCGGGAGTACGCTACAATGAGCAGTTCTTC
cdr3_aa: CASSSIAGVRYNEQFF

v_call: TRBV2
cdr3_length: 13
d_call: .
clone_size: few
j_call: TRBJ1-5
cdr3_nt: TGTGCCAGCAGAAGTACAGGGAACCAGCCCCAGCATTTT
cdr3_aa: CASRSTGNQPQHF

v_call: TRBV2
cdr3_length: 14
d_call: TRBD2
clone_size: .
j_call: TRBJ2-2
cdr3_nt: TGTGCCAGCACCTCTAGCGGGCACACGGGGGAGCTGTTTTTT
cdr3_aa: CASTSSGHTGELFF

v_call: TRBV5-1
cdr3_length: 13
d_call: .
clone_size: .
j_call: TRBJ1-4
cdr3_nt: TGCGCCAGCAGCTTGCGGACAGATGAAAAACTGTTTTTT
cdr3_aa: CASSLRTDEKLFF

v_call: TRBV3-1/TRBV3-2
cdr3_length: 14
d_call: .
clone_size: few
j_call: TRBJ2-5
cdr3_nt: TGTGCCAGCAGCCAAATGACTGCTGTTAAAACCCAGTACTTC
cdr3_aa: CASSQMTAVKTQYF

v_call: TRBV28
cdr3_length: 14
d_call: .
clone_size: .
j_call: TRBJ1-1
cdr3_nt: TGTGCCAGCAGCCGGCCGGGACAAGCTACTGAAGCTTTCTTT
cdr3_aa: CASSRPGQATEAFF

v_call: TRBV4-2
cdr3_length: 15
d_call: TRBD2
clone_size: .
j_call: TRBJ2-3
cdr3_nt: TGTGCCAGCAGCTCGGGACTAGCGGAGACAGATACGCAGTATTTT
cdr3_aa: CASSSGLAETDTQYF

v_call: TRBV5-1
cdr3_length: 16
d_call: TRBD1
clone_size: .
j_call: TRBJ2-1
cdr3_nt: TGCGCCAGCAGCTTTCTCCTGAGGACAGGGGGCAGTGAGCAGTTCTTC
cdr3_aa: CASSFLLRTGGSEQFF

v_call: TRBV6-5
cdr3_length: 13
d_call: .
clone_size: .
j_call: TRBJ1-1
cdr3_nt: TGTGCCAGCAGTTCCCCCCGGGTTACTGAAGCTTTCTTT
cdr3_aa: CASSSPRVTEAFF

v_call: TRBV6-5
cdr3_length: 15
d_call: .
clone_size: .
j_call: TRBJ2-7
cdr3_nt: TGTGCCAGCACTAGACAGGACGCGAGCTCCTACGAGCAGTACTTC
cdr3_aa: CASTRQDASSYEQYF

v_call: TRBV5-1
cdr3_length: 16
d_call: TRBD1
clone_size: .
j_call: TRBJ2-2
cdr3_nt: TGCGCCAGCAGCTCCAGGGGGCTGGCGAACACCGGGGAGCTGTTTTTT
cdr3_aa: CASSSRGLANTGELFF

v_call: TRBV11-2
cdr3_length: 16
d_call: .
clone_size: .
j_call: TRBJ2-3
cdr3_nt: TGTGCCAGCAGCTTAACGGACAGAGAGAATGCAGATACGCAGTATTTT
cdr3_aa: CASSLTDRENADTQYF

v_call: TRBV3-1/TRBV3-2
cdr3_length: 15
d_call: TRBD2
clone_size: .
j_call: TRBJ2-1
cdr3_nt: TGTGCCAGCAAACAAAGCGGGAGCTCCTACAATGAGCAGTTCTTC
cdr3_aa: CASKQSGSSYNEQFF

v_call: TRBV13
cdr3_length: 13
d_call: .
clone_size: .
j_call: TRBJ2-5
cdr3_nt: TGTGCCAGCAGCTTACTCGGAGAAGAGACCCAGTACTTC
cdr3_aa: CASSLLGEETQYF

v_call: TRBV10-3
cdr3_length: 14
d_call: .
clone_size: .
j_call: TRBJ1-2
cdr3_nt: TGTGCCATCAGTGAAGGAGGGAGGGGCTATGGCTACACCTTC
cdr3_aa: CAISEGGRGYGYTF

v_call: TRBV15
cdr3_length: 17
d_call: TRBD2
clone_size: few
j_call: TRBJ2-1
cdr3_nt: TGTGCCACCAGCAGAGGTGGGACTAGTCGATCCTACAATGAGCAGTTCTTC
cdr3_aa: CATSRGGTSRSYNEQFF

v_call: TRBV6-2/TRBV6-3
cdr3_length: 16
d_call: TRBD2
clone_size: .
j_call: TRBJ2-2
cdr3_nt: TGTGCCAGCAGTTTGGGTAGCGGGAGATCCACCGGGGAGCTGTTTTTT
cdr3_aa: CASSLGSGRSTGELFF

v_call: TRBV19
cdr3_length: 14
d_call: .
clone_size: .
j_call: TRBJ1-4
cdr3_nt: TGTGCCAGTAGTTCGACCGACTGGAATGAAAAACTGTTTTTT
cdr3_aa: CASSSTDWNEKLFF

v_call: TRBV5-6
cdr3_length: 12
d_call: .
clone_size: .
j_call: TRBJ2-7
cdr3_nt: TGTGCCAGCAGTACAGGAACCTACGAGCAGTACTTC
cdr3_aa: CASSTGTYEQYF

v_call: TRBV19
cdr3_length: 13
d_call: TRBD2
clone_size: .
j_call: TRBJ2-1
cdr3_nt: TGTGCCAGTAACTTCGGGACTAGCAATGAGCAGTTCTTC
cdr3_aa: CASNFGTSNEQFF

v_call: TRBV6-5
cdr3_length: 13
d_call: TRBD2
clone_size: .
j_call: TRBJ2-5
cdr3_nt: TGTGCCAGTAACAACAGCGGGAAAGAGACCCAGTACTTC
cdr3_aa: CASNNSGKETQYF

v_call: TRBV6-1
cdr3_length: 15
d_call: .
clone_size: .
j_call: TRBJ2-7
cdr3_nt: TGTGCCAGCAGTGAAAAAAGGGGCAGTTCCTACGAGCAGTACTTC
cdr3_aa: CASSEKRGSSYEQYF

v_call: TRBV4-1
cdr3_length: 17
d_call: TRBD1
clone_size: .
j_call: TRBJ2-2
cdr3_nt: TGCGCCAGCAGCCAGAGCCGGGACAGGGTTTACTCCGGGGAGCTGTTTTTT
cdr3_aa: CASSQSRDRVYSGELFF

v_call: TRBV11-2
cdr3_length: 13
d_call: .
clone_size: .
j_call: TRBJ2-7
cdr3_nt: TGTGCCAGCAGGTCGACAGCCACCTACGAGCAGTACTTC
cdr3_aa: CASRSTATYEQYF

v_call: TRBV6-2/TRBV6-3
cdr3_length: 14
d_call: TRBD1
clone_size: .
j_call: TRBJ1-6
cdr3_nt: TGTGCCAGCAGTATGACAGGGGGAAATTCACCCCTCCACTTT
cdr3_aa: CASSMTGGNSPLHF

v_call: TRBV7-2
cdr3_length: 15
d_call: .
clone_size: many
j_call: TRBJ1-5
cdr3_nt: TGTGCCAGCAGCCCTATTCCGGACAGCAAACAGCCCCAGCATTTT
cdr3_aa: CASSPIPDSKQPQHF

v_call: TRBV5-1
cdr3_length: 17
d_call: TRBD2
clone_size: .
j_call: TRBJ2-5
cdr3_nt: TGCGCCAGCAGCTTGGCCCCTCTCGCGGGAGGCGTGGAGACCCAGTACTTC
cdr3_aa: CASSLAPLAGGVETQYF

v_call: TRBV7-6
cdr3_length: 15
d_call: .
clone_size: .
j_call: TRBJ2-2
cdr3_nt: TGTGCCAGCAGCCCTATTGGGGGGAGCACCGGGGAGCTGTTTTTT
cdr3_aa: CASSPIGGSTGELFF

v_call: TRBV4-3
cdr3_length: 19
d_call: TRBD2
clone_size: .
j_call: TRBJ2-3
cdr3_nt: TGCGCCAGCAGCCAAGACCCGCCTGGACTAGCGCGAGGTGCAGATACGCAGTATTTT
cdr3_aa: CASSQDPPGLARGADTQYF

v_call: TRBV19
cdr3_length: 14
d_call: .
clone_size: .
j_call: TRBJ2-4
cdr3_nt: TGTGCCAGTAGTATAGGGACAGGGAGGGACATTCAGTACTTC
cdr3_aa: CASSIGTGRDIQYF

v_call: TRBV2
cdr3_length: 16
d_call: .
clone_size: .
j_call: TRBJ1-2
cdr3_nt: TGTGCCAGCATCGGCTCTTATGGGGGGGACGCCCATGGCTACACCTTC
cdr3_aa: CASIGSYGGDAHGYTF

v_call: TRBV2
cdr3_length: 14
d_call: .
clone_size: once
j_call: TRBJ2-7
cdr3_nt: TGTGCCAGCAGGGCAGGGCTCAATAACTACGAGCAGTACTTC
cdr3_aa: CASRAGLNNYEQYF

v_call: TRBV27
cdr3_length: 16
d_call: TRBD2
clone_size: once
j_call: TRBJ2-7
cdr3_nt: TGTGCCAGCAGTCCAATAGCGGGAGGGCCGTCAGACGAGCAGTACTTC
cdr3_aa: CASSPIAGGPSDEQYF

v_call: TRBV19
cdr3_length: 15
d_call: .
clone_size: many
j_call: TRBJ1-2
cdr3_nt: TGTGCCAGTAGTATCGGTTTGGGGGCCGGTGGAGGCTACACCTTC
cdr3_aa: CASSIGLGAGGGYTF

v_call: TRBV18
cdr3_length: 15
d_call: TRBD1
clone_size: .
j_call: TRBJ2-1
cdr3_nt: TGTGCCAGCTCACCGGACAGGGGGCCCTACAATGAGCAGTTCTTC
cdr3_aa: CASSPDRGPYNEQFF

v_call: TRBV27
cdr3_length: 19
d_call: TRBD1
clone_size: .
j_call: TRBJ1-5
cdr3_nt: TGTGCCAGCAGTCCTACTCTACGACAGGGGGCGCGAGCGAATCAGCCCCAGCATTTT
cdr3_aa: CASSPTLRQGARANQPQHF

v_call: TRBV20-1
cdr3_length: 11
d_call: .
clone_size: .
j_call: TRBJ2-7
cdr3_nt: TGCAGTGCTCCTAAGGGGAACGAGCAGTACTTC
cdr3_aa: CSAPKGNEQYF

v_call: TRBV30
cdr3_length: 15
d_call: TRBD1
clone_size: few
j_call: TRBJ1-1
cdr3_nt: TGTGCCTGGAGTGAGAAGGGGGCATATAACTCTGAAGCTTTCTTT
cdr3_aa: CAWSEKGAYNSEAFF

v_call: TRBV5-6
cdr3_length: 14
d_call: TRBD1
clone_size: .
j_call: TRBJ1-1
cdr3_nt: TGTGCCAGCAGCTTGCGACAGGGACTCACTGAAGCTTTCTTT
cdr3_aa: CASSLRQGLTEAFF

v_call: TRBV4-1
cdr3_length: 18
d_call: TRBD2
clone_size: .
j_call: TRBJ2-2
cdr3_nt: TGCGCCAGCAGCCATGCTATAGCGGGAGTTACGAACACCGGGGAGCTGTTTTTT
cdr3_aa: CASSHAIAGVTNTGELFF

v_call: TRBV30
cdr3_length: 18
d_call: TRBD2
clone_size: .
j_call: TRBJ2-7
cdr3_nt: TGTGCCTTATTACAGGGGAGACTAGCGGGAGGTAGCTCCTACGAGCAGTACTTC
cdr3_aa: CALLQGRLAGGSSYEQYF

v_call: TRBV6-1
cdr3_length: 15
d_call: .
clone_size: .
j_call: TRBJ1-5
cdr3_nt: TGTGCCAGCAGTGAGGGGAGCTATAGCAATCAGCCCCAGCATTTT
cdr3_aa: CASSEGSYSNQPQHF

v_call: TRBV25-1
cdr3_length: 14
d_call: TRBD2
clone_size: .
j_call: TRBJ2-1
cdr3_nt: TGTGCCAGCAGTGACTTAGCGGGAGGGAGTGAGCAGTTCTTC
cdr3_aa: CASSDLAGGSEQFF

v_call: TRBV7-2
cdr3_length: 17
d_call: TRBD2
clone_size: .
j_call: TRBJ2-3
cdr3_nt: TGTGCCAGCAGCTCATTTGGACTAGCGGGAGTAGCAGATACGCAGTATTTT
cdr3_aa: CASSSFGLAGVADTQYF

v_call: TRBV4-3
cdr3_length: 15
d_call: TRBD2
clone_size: .
j_call: TRBJ2-1
cdr3_nt: TGCGCCAGCAGCCAAGGCGCGACTAGCGGCTTGGAGCAGTTCTTC
cdr3_aa: CASSQGATSGLEQFF

v_call: TRBV5-1
cdr3_length: 15
d_call: TRBD1
clone_size: .
j_call: TRBJ2-1
cdr3_nt: TGCGCCAGCAGCACCGGGACAGGGAGCGGCAATGAGCAGTTCTTC
cdr3_aa: CASSTGTGSGNEQFF

v_call: TRBV7-9
cdr3_length: 16
d_call: TRBD1
clone_size: .
j_call: TRBJ2-3
cdr3_nt: TGTGCCAGCAGCTCAAGGGACAGGGGGATGTCAGATACGCAGTATTTT
cdr3_aa: CASSSRDRGMSDTQYF

v_call: TRBV2
cdr3_length: 11
d_call: .
clone_size: .
j_call: TRBJ2-7
cdr3_nt: TGTGCCAGCAAGACAGCCTACGAGCAGTACTTC
cdr3_aa: CASKTAYEQYF

v_call: TRBV29-1
cdr3_length: 14
d_call: TRBD2
clone_size: .
j_call: TRBJ2-5
cdr3_nt: TGCAGCGTTGTGCCGCTAGCGGGAGGCGAGACCCAGTACTTC
cdr3_aa: CSVVPLAGGETQYF

v_call: TRBV18
cdr3_length: 16
d_call: .
clone_size: .
j_call: TRBJ2-1
cdr3_nt: TGTGCCAGCTCACCATCGAGGGGGTCCTCCTACAATGAGCAGTTCTTC
cdr3_aa: CASSPSRGSSYNEQFF

v_call: TRBV6-5
cdr3_length: 14
d_call: .
clone_size: .
j_call: TRBJ2-3
cdr3_nt: TGTGCCAGCAGTTACCCGCGGGAACCAGATACGCAGTATTTT
cdr3_aa: CASSYPREPDTQYF

v_call: TRBV2
cdr3_length: 17
d_call: .
clone_size: .
j_call: TRBJ1-1
cdr3_nt: TGTGCCAGCAGTGGGGTCCAGGGTCAAAGCATGAACACTGAAGCTTTCTTT
cdr3_aa: CASSGVQGQSMNTEAFF

v_call: TRBV3-1/TRBV3-2
cdr3_length: 12
d_call: .
clone_size: .
j_call: TRBJ1-1
cdr3_nt: TGTGCCAGCAGCCCGCAGGGCACTGAAGCTTTCTTT
cdr3_aa: CASSPQGTEAFF

v_call: TRBV19
cdr3_length: 13
d_call: TRBD2
clone_size: once
j_call: TRBJ2-7
cdr3_nt: TGTGCCAGTAAAGCTAGCGGGGCCTACGAGCAGTACTTC
cdr3_aa: CASKASGAYEQYF